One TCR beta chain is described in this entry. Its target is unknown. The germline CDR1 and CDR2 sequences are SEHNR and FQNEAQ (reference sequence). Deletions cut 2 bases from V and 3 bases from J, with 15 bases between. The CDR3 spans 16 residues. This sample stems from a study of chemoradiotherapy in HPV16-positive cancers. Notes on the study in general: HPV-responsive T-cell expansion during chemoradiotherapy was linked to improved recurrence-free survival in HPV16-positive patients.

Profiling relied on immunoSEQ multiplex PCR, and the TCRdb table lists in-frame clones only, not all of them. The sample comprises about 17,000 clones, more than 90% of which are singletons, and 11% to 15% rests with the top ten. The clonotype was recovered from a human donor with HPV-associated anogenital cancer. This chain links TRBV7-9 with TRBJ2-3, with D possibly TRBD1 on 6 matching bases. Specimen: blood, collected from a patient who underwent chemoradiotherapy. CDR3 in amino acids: CASSLSGTQNTDTQYF. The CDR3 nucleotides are TGTGCCAGCAGCTTATCCGGGACACAGAATACAGATACGCAGTATTTT.